This T cell receptor beta chain stems from a study of blood T cell repertoires in COVID-19. The protocol was immunoSEQ multiplex PCR, while the TCRdb copy is restricted to in-frame clones and leaves out a portion. This sample yields about 300,000 clones, of which about 85% are seen a single time; about an eighth belongs to the top ten. Deletions cut 6 bases from V and 4 bases from J, with 18 bases between. CDR1 and CDR2 (germline): LNHDA, SQIVND (reference sequence). The CDR3 has 15 amino acids. Sequencing input: peripheral blood. The TCR originated in a human donor in a cohort sampled during active COVID-19. The chain joins TRBV19 to TRBJ1-2; D is unresolved. CDR3 DNA: TGTGCCAGTAGCCCACCATCGGGTATATTCTATGGCTACACCTTC. Translating gives CASSPPSGIFYGYTF.